This T cell receptor beta chain is drawn from a study of blood T cell repertoires in COVID-19 (dated by TCRdb to 2020 to 2021). As for the study more broadly: Collaborator samples came from the United States, Italy and Spain and covered acute and convalescent phases of COVID-19. The prospective study material was composed of cDNA or gDNA derived from T cells, B-cell-depleted T cells, or PBMCs. Deeply sampled blood TCRbeta repertoires from subjects exposed to, actively infected with, or recovered from COVID-19 were included in the dataset. A freely available public database, intended as a resource for researchers studying the immune response to SARS-CoV-2, is where the repertoires were released. Samples came from the ongoing ImmuneRACE study (first 160 participants) plus 1,254 subjects from 6 global collaborators. Nearly every sample came with metadata listing a de-identified subject ID, COVID-19 status, age in years and sex. Where available, HLA class I and class II types were obtained from metadata supplied by the sample provider rather than from assay-based typing. Study-level results and caveats: Clinical and demographic metadata were provided uncurated, with the amount varying by source and participant.

Germline trimming amounts to 1 base on V and 6 bases on J, with 16 as the count of junction bases outside the gene matches. Based on the germline V gene, the CDR1 and CDR2 sequences are SGDLS and YYNGEE. CDR3 length: 18 amino acids, cysteine to phenylalanine. The only DNA kept is the CDR3, 54 bases in frame from the first base. Concerning this clone: What this receptor recognizes is not known. Per-base qualities were not stored, and no clone one base away is much larger.

Whole blood was collected in K2EDTA tubes by collaborating institutions according to the institutions' own protocols. For TCRbeta analysis, collaborators shipped samples in one of three forms: frozen whole blood, isolated PBMCs, or DNA extracted from either of those sample types. TCRbeta CDR3 regions were amplified from genomic DNA by means of the immunoSEQ Assay, a bias-controlled multiplex PCR. Per the original workflow: The number of nucleated cells in each sample was estimated by amplification of reference gene primers within the assay. To quantify the absolute abundance of each unique TCRbeta CDR3 rearrangement, sequence reads were collapsed and filtered. For each sample, productive Simpson clonality was calculated by taking the square root of Simpson's diversity index across productive rearrangements. Here the immuneACCESS table is served through TCRdb, limited to in-frame sequences with V and J called. Missing clones are a known gap in these copies; in checked studies unresolved V genes cover under half, and the rest lacks a known reason. The V and J calls and clone size were taken over from that table, and D and trimming were inferred from the DNA. The sample includes more than 75,000 clones, with approximately 80% observed a single time. Of the sample, roughly 12% falls within the top ten clones.

The source is a human donor in a cohort sampled during active COVID-19. Sequencing was carried out using peripheral blood. The chain employs TRBV9 and TRBJ2-1, with 7 middle bases fitting TRBD2. The nucleotide sequence is TGTGCCAGCAGCGTATCCTGGATAGCGGGTCAGAGTTCCAATGAGCAGTTCTTC. This translates into CASSVSWIAGQSSNEQFF. With all but the CDR3 taken from the reference TRBV9 and TRBJ2-1 genes, the full variable domain is: DSGVTQTPKHLITATGQRVTLRCSPRSGDLSVYWYQQSLDQGLQFLIQYYNGEERAKGNILERFSAQQFPDLHSELNLSSLELGDSALYFCASSVSWIAGQSSNEQFFGPGTRLTVL.